The entry below gives a single T cell receptor (beta chain) sequence along with its context. What it binds is unknown. The data derive from a study of blood T cells in healthy people across ages. It was with a sample-barcoded 5' primer and a J-beta primer mix that a second PCR of about 6 to 12 cycles was run. A single record per CDR3 protein comes from TCRdb applying MiXCR to the 5' RACE reads. The sample lists hundreds of thousands of distinct CDR3 sequences; 45% to 65% were seen once. General observations from the study: Per million T cells, TCR beta diversity dropped about linearly as age rose. There were more naive CD4+ cells and higher diversity in long-lived donors than in aged donors.

Germline CDR1 MNHEY, CDR2 SVGEGT. The CDR3 length is 13 residues. V shed 2 bases and J shed 7 bases, with 8 bases lying between them. This chain links TRBV6-2 or TRBV6-3 with TRBJ2-2; TRBD2 is a possible D gene (5 bases). The sample was blood. This TCR derives from a man in his fifties or sixties in good health. CDR3 bases: TGTGCCAGCAGTTACGAGGGCGTCGGGGAGCTGTTTTTT. Amino acid sequence: CASSYEGVGELFF.